Listed below are T cell receptor beta chains from one sample, sequenced in a study of cytomegalovirus exposure and HLA in healthy donors. TCRdb's copy holds only in-frame clones and misses some; the assay was immunoSEQ multiplex PCR. The data contain about 120,000 clones, around 63% of them singletons. What was sequenced was PBMCs. Receptor source: a man in his forties or fifties in good health and CMV-seropositive. Both conserved end residues are trimmed from each CDR3. Fields, in order: V gene, CDR3 protein.

TRBV28 | ASRERQGPNTEAF
TRBV18 | ASSTSEAGELF
TRBV20-1 | SAEQYEQY
TRBV7-9 | ASSLARGNEQF
TRBV5-1 | ASSLAQGGYNEQF
TRBV5-4 | ASSASSGTTDTQY
TRBV7-2 | ASSPRTSGTDTQY
TRBV7-8 | ASSLGTGGNEQF
TRBV19 | ASSPPSGRVGNEQF
TRBV28 | ASSLGASGGSKDEQY
TRBV7-2 | ASSSQFRYEQY
TRBV11-3 | ASSFRGVDETQY
TRBV9 | ASSVVSWETQY
TRBV27 | ASSFSGSTDTQY
TRBV19 | ASKTGGAGELF
TRBV27 | ASSPRPGTNEKLF
TRBV11-1 | ASSLGGWGFGTEAF
TRBV27 | ASSFLGLAGVGNTGELF
TRBV6-1 | ANGGTSGSLNEQF
TRBV5-4 | ASSSHNYEQY
TRBV7-3 | ASSLVGQGVDTQY
TRBV7-3 | ASSLNGGAFRGYT
TRBV11-3 | ASSLPGLAGGHTGELF
TRBV28 | ASSLFRGLDNSPLH
TRBV21-1 | ASAIRTEAF
TRBV7-9 | ASSLMGLAGTGELF
TRBV19 | ASSIGQRGYTIRTDTQY
TRBV7-7 | ASSSWGRGATDTQY
TRBV7-5 | ARSPVGHRATYGYT
TRBV5-4 | ASSFRLYNEQF
TRBV18 | ASSPQGASEQF
TRBV5-6 | ASTPLPGGVSGANVLT
TRBV6-1 | ASRGDVYEQY
TRBV27 | ASSLSLPGQSYEQY
TRBV4-3 | ASSQEGRAAF
TRBV11-2 | ASSSSTGGYGYT
TRBV5-8 | ASSLGTGNEQF
TRBV6-5 | ASSITGNQPQH
TRBV25-1 | ASSEAGGIPTGELF
TRBV10-2 | ASSAARVGTEAF
TRBV6-1 | ASPPDAASSHEQY
TRBV6-6 | ASSYDSQRNTEAF
TRBV6-1 | ASSELAADTQY
TRBV7-6 | ASSLTGTGETQY
TRBV21-1 | ASSKVPCTDPYNEQF
TRBV6-1 | ASSVSDNQPQH
TRBV6-1 | ASSERIQGREKLF
TRBV5-1 | ASSFRTSGNPNEQF
TRBV6-5 | ASKGQGLRNTIY
TRBV6-5 | ASRQDEGKSYEQY
TRBV5-6 | ASSDTQGGGYT
TRBV5-1 | ASSPGLAGVYQETQY
TRBV2 | ASRAGALYNEQF
TRBV9 | ASSPWSASQETQY
TRBV4-2 | ASSRLDPNTEAF
TRBV19 | ASGLAGDTDTQY
TRBV2 | ASRGLMGLGETQY
TRBV28 | ASSPPIGGGTDTQY
TRBV7-9 | ATEGALNTGELF